This T cell receptor beta chain emerged from a study of shared clonotypes between healthy human individuals. Study in general: For every donor, three CD4 naive, three CD4 memory, two CD8 naive and one CD8 memory plates were used.

V was cut by 0 bases and J by 6 bases, with 18 bases left in between. This CDR3 comprises 16 residues. From germline, CDR1 is SGDLS and CDR2 YYNGEE. Every immunoSEQ plate was one replicate of a subset's evenly spread DNA. The table came from immunoSEQ multiplex PCR; TCRdb's copy has only in-frame clones and leaves some out. The data contain 1 million to 1.2 million clones, approximately 80% of them singletons. V is TRBV9 and J is TRBJ1-2, with a weak D call TRBD1 (6 bases). Sample: memory CD4+ T cells from PBMCs. Documented subset: CD45RA-negative fraction. This clonotype was sampled from a man between 18 and 29 years old in good health. Some clones in this sample may be carry-over from other donors' samples. The CDR3 sequence is CASSVAPYRAGDGYTF. The CDR3 bases are TGTGCCAGCAGCGTAGCACCTTATCGGGCAGGGGATGGCTACACCTTC.